This TCR beta chain was sequenced in a study of beta chain features in type 1 diabetes. Study-wide points: For type 1 diabetes patients, VDJ junctions showed fewer insertions and more deletions. Shortening that was moderate but significant affected the TCRB CDR3s of Type 1 diabetes patients in all four CD4+ subsets. Shorter templates may be favored by PCR, equally so in patients and controls.

Sorted populations all had greater than 98% purity. As every portion of the isolated RNA was reverse transcribed, the sequencing read expressed TCRB transcripts. TCRdb's table, derived via immunoSEQ multiplex PCR, lists solely in-frame clones and lacks some. The data hold about 23,000 clones, with under 75% observed a single time. In this sample, this clone turned up once. Its antigen remains unknown. The TCR sequence derives from a man between 18 and 35 years old with type 1 diabetes. Sequences were obtained from Tregs from blood.

This chain's CDR3 is CASSPQGPDTQYF. The CDR3 bases are TGTGCCAGCAGCCCACAGGGCCCAGATACGCAGTATTTT. V and J are TRBV7-2 and TRBJ2-3, with D possibly being TRBD1 (6 bases). There are 13 residues in the CDR3. From germline, CDR1 is SGHTA and CDR2 FQGNSA. Trimming stripped 5 bases from V and 4 bases from J, with 10 bases between.